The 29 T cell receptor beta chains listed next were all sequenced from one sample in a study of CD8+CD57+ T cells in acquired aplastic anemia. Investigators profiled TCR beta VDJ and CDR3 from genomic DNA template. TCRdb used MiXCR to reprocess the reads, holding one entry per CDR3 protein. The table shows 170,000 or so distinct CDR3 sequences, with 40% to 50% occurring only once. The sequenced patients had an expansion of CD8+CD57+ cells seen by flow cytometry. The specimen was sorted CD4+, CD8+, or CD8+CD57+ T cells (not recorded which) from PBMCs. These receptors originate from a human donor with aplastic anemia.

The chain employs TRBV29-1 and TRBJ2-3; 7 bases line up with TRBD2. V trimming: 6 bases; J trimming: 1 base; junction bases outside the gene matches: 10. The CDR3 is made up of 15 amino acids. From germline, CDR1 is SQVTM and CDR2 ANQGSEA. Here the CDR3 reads CSVESGAPGTDTQYF. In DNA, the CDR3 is TGCAGCGTGGAAAGCGGGGCCCCCGGCACAGATACGCAGTATTTT.

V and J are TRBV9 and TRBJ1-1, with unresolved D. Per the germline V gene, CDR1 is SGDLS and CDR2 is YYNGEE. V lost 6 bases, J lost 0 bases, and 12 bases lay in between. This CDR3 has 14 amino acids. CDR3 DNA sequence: TGTGCCAGCAATCCAACGGGAGTGAACACTGAAGCTTTCTTT. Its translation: CASNPTGVNTEAFF.

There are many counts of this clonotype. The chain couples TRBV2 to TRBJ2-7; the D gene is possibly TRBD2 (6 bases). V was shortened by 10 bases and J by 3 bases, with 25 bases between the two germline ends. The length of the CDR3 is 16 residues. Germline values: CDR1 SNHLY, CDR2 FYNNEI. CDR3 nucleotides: TGTGCCATAATCGGAGCCGGGACTGGGGGGATCTACGAGCAGTACTTC. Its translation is CAIIGAGTGGIYEQYF.

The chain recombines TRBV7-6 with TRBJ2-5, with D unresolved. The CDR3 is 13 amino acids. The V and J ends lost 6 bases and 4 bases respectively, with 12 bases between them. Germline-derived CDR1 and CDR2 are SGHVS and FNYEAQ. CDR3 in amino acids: CASSRDRLETQYF. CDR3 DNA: TGTGCCAGCAGTAGAGACCGATTAGAGACCCAGTACTTC. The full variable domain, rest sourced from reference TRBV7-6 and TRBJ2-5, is GAGVSQSPRYKVTKRGQDVALRCDPISGHVSLYWYRQALGQGPEFLTYFNYEAQQDKSGLPNDRFSAERPEGSISTLTIQRTEQRDSAMYRCASSRDRLETQYFGPGTRLLVL.

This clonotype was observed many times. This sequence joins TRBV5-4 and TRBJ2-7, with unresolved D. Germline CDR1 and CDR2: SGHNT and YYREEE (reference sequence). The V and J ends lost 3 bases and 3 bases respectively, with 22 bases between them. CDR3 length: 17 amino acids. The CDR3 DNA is TGTGCCAGCAGCTCGACTGGGAAGGGCTACTCATTCTACGAGCAGTACTTC. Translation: CASSSTGKGYSFYEQYF.

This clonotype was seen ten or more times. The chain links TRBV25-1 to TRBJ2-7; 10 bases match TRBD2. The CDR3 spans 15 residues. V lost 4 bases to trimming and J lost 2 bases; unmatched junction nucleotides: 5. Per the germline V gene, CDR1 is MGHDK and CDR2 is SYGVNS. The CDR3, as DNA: TGTGCCAGCAGTGTCCTAGCGGGAGTAACCTACGAGCAGTACTTC. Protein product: CASSVLAGVTYEQYF.

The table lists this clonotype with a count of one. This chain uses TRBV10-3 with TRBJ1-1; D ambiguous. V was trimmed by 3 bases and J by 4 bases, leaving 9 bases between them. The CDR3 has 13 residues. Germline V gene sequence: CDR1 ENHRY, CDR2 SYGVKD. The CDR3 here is CAISDLDLTEAFF. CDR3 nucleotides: TGTGCCATCAGTGACCTTGATCTCACTGAAGCTTTCTTT.

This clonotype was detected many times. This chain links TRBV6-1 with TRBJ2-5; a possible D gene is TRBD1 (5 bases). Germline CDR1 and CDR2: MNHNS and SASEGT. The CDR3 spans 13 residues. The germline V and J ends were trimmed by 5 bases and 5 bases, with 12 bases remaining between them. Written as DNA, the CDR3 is TGTGCCAGCAGTCCCCAGGGTTCCGAGACCCAGTACTTC. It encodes CASSPQGSETQYF.

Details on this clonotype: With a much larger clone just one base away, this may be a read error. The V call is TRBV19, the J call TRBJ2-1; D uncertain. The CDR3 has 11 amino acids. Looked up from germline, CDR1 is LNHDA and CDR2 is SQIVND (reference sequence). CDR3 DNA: TGTGCCAGTAGTATACTTAATGAGCGGTTCTTC. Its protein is CASSILNERFF.

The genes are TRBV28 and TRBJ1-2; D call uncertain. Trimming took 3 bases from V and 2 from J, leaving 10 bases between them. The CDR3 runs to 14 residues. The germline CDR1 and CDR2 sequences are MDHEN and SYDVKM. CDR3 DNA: TGTGCCAGCAGTTTGCCCCCAAGAAACTATGGCTACACCTTC. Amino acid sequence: CASSLPPRNYGYTF.

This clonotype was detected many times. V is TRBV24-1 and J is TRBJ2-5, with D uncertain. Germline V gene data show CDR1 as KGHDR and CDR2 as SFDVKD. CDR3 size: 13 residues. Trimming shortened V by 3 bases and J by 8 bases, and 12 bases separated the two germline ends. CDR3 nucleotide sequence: TGTGCCACCAGTGATCCAAGCGAGTTAACCCAGTACTTC. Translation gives CATSDPSELTQYF.

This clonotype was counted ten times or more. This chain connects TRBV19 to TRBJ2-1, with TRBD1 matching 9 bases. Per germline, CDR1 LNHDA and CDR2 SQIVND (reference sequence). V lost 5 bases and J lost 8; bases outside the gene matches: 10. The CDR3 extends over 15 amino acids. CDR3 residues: CASSPGTGRSDEQFF. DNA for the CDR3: TGTGCCAGTAGTCCGGGGACAGGGAGGTCAGATGAGCAGTTCTTC.

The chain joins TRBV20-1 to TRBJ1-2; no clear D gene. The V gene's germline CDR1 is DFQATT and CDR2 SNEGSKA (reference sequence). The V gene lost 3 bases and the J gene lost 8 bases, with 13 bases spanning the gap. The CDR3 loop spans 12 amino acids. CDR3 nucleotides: TGCAGTGCTAGCCCGATGGGTTCCGGCTACACCTTC. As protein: CSASPMGSGYTF.

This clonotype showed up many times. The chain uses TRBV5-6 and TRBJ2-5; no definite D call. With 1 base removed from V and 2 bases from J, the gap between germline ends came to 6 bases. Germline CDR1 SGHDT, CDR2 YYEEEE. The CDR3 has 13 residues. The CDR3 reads CASSLPGQETQYF. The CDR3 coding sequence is TGTGCCAGCAGCTTGCCAGGACAAGAGACCCAGTACTTC.

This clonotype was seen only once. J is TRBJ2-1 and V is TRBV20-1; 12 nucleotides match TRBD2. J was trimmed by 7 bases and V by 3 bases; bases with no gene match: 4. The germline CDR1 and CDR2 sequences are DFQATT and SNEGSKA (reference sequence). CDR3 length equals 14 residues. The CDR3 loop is CSARTSGSLNEQFF. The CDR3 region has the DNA TGCAGTGCTAGGACTAGCGGGAGTTTAAATGAGCAGTTCTTC.

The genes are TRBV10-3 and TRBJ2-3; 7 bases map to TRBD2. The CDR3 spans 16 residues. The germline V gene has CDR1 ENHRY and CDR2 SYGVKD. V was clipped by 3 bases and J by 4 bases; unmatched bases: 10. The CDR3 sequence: CAISDPQGLGADTQYF. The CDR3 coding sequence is TGTGCCATCAGTGACCCCCAAGGACTAGGTGCAGATACGCAGTATTTT.

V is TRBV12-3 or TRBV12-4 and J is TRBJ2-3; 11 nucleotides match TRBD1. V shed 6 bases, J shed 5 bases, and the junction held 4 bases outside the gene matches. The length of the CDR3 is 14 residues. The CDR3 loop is CASSMGQGVDTQYF. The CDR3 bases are TGTGCCAGCAGCATGGGACAGGGGGTAGATACGCAGTATTTT.

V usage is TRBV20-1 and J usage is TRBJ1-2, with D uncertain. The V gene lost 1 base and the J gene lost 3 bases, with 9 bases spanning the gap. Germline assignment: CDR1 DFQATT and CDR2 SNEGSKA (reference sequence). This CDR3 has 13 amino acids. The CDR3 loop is CSARGTEDYGYTF. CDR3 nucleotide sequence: TGCAGTGCTAGAGGTACAGAGGACTATGGCTACACCTTC.

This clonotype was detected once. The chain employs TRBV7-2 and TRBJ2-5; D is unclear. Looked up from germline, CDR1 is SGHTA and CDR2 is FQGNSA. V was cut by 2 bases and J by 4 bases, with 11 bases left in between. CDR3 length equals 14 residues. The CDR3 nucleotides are TGTGCCAGCAGCTTATTTTTTACCGGAGAGACCCAGTACTTC. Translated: CASSLFFTGETQYF.

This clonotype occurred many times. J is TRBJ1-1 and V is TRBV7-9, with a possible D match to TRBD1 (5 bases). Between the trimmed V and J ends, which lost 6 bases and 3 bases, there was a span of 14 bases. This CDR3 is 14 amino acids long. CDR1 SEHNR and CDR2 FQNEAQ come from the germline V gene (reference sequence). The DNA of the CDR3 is TGTGCCAGCAGTGCTCAGGGAGGGGACACTGAAGCTTTCTTT. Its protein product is CASSAQGGDTEAFF.

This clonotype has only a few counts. DNA for the CDR3: TGCGCCAGCAGCCAAGTTGGGGTGAGGGGGATGAACACTGAAGCTTTCTTT. Its translation is CASSQVGVRGMNTEAFF. This chain uses TRBV4-3 with TRBJ1-1, with D perhaps matching TRBD1 (6 bases). Per germline, CDR1 LGHNA and CDR2 YSLEER. The CDR3 contains 17 residues. Deletions cut 1 base from V and 0 bases from J, with 15 bases between.

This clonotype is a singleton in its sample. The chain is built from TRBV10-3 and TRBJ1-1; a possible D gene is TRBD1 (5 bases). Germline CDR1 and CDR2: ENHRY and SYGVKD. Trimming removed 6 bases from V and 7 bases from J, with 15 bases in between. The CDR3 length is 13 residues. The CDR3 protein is CAISAPGRGEAFF. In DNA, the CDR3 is TGTGCCATCAGCGCCCCGGGACGCGGTGAAGCTTTCTTT.

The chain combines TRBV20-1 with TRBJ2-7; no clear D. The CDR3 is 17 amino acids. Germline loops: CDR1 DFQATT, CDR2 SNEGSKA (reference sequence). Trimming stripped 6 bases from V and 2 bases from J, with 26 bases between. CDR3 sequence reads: CSAGPGETIGSAYEQYF. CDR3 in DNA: TGCAGTGCAGGGCCAGGCGAGACGATCGGATCCGCCTACGAGCAGTACTTC.

CDR3 sequence (DNA): TGTGCCAGCAGTGAAGAAGAGGGGAGAGGATCCTACGAGCAGTACTTC. Amino acids: CASSEEEGRGSYEQYF. V is TRBV25-1 and J is TRBJ2-7; D assignment may be TRBD1 or TRBD2 (5 bases each). With 2 bases removed from V and 1 base from J, the gap between germline ends came to 15 bases. Germline assignment: CDR1 MGHDK and CDR2 SYGVNS. The length of the CDR3 is 16 residues.

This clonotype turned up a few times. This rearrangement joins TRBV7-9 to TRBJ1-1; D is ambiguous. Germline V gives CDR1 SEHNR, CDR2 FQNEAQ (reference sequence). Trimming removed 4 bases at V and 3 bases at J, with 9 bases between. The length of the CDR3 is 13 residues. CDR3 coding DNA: TGTGCCAGCAGCTGGACTGGATACACTGAAGCTTTCTTT. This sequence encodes CASSWTGYTEAFF.

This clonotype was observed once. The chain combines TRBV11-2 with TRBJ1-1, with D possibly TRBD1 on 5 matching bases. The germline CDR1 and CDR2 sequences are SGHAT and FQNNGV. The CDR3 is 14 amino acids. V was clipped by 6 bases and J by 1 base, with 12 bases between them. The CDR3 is CASRMAGRNTEAFF. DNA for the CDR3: TGTGCCAGCAGAATGGCGGGACGGAACACTGAAGCTTTCTTT.

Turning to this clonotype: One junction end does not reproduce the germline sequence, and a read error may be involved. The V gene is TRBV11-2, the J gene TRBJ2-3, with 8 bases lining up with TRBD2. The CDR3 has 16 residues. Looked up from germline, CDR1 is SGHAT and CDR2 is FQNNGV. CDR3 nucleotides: TGTGCCAGTAGCTTAGGCGTTAGCGGGACGTCAGATACGCAGTATTTT. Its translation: CASSLGVSGTSDTQYF.

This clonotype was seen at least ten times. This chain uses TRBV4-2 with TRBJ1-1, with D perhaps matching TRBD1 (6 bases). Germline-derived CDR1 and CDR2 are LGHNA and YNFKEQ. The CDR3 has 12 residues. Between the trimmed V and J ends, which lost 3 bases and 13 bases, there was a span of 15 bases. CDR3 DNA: TGTGCCAGCAGCCAGGGAACAGGGCCCGATTTCTTT. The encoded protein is CASSQGTGPDFF.

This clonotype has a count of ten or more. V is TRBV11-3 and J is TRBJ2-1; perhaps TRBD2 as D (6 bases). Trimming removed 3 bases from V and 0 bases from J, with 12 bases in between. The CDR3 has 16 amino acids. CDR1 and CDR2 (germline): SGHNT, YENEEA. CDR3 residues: CASSFGGLSSYNEQFF. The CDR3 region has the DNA TGTGCCAGCAGCTTCGGGGGACTGAGCTCCTACAATGAGCAGTTCTTC. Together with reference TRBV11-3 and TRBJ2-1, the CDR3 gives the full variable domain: EAGVVQSPRYKIIEKKQPVAFWCNPISGHNTLYWYLQNLGQGPELLIRYENEEAVDDSQLPKDRFSAERLKGVDSTLKIQPAELGDSAVYLCASSFGGLSSYNEQFFGPGTRLTVL.